Listed below are T cell receptor beta chains from one sample, sequenced in a study of naive and memory T cell subsets. MiXCR was run by TCRdb on the 5' RACE reads, yielding one entry per CDR3 protein. The sample contains roughly 48,000 distinct CDR3 sequences, over 3.5% of which appear only once. The receptors originated from a female donor in good health. The CDR3 runs from the conserved cysteine through the conserved F or W.

J	V	CDR3
TRBJ2-1	TRBV28	CASSLWGYEQFF
TRBJ2-6	TRBV10-2	CASSAAGGPGANVLTF
TRBJ1-5	TRBV29-1	CSVETGGNQPQHF
TRBJ2-2	TRBV11-2	CASSLVLDLTGELFF
TRBJ2-3	TRBV18	CASSPPQGSTDTQYF
TRBJ2-1	TRBV20-1	CSARDLERYNEQFF
TRBJ1-5	TRBV12-3/TRBV12-4	CASTLRQVGDQPQHF
TRBJ2-7	TRBV20-1	CSGQGGYEQYF
TRBJ2-2	TRBV5-4	CASSAKHTGSGELFF
TRBJ2-7	TRBV6-5	CASSYLTGLYEQYF
TRBJ1-3	TRBV4-1	CASSQPLSQLAGNTIYF
TRBJ1-2	TRBV29-1	CSVGVFYGYTF
TRBJ2-1	TRBV7-2	CASSSTGPAVGEQFF
TRBJ2-1	TRBV27	CASSIRDSPLDEQFF
TRBJ2-2	TRBV6-5	CASSEGGTRGAGELFF
TRBJ2-1	TRBV19	CASSIQTSGSSNEQFF
TRBJ2-1	TRBV28	CASSSRDRANPNEQFF
TRBJ2-3	TRBV7-9	CASRKVAGTDTQYF
TRBJ2-1	TRBV6-2/TRBV6-3	CASSYGTGGPPYNEQFF
TRBJ2-1	TRBV20-1	CSARDLGTSNEQFF
TRBJ1-1	TRBV29-1	CSVPRGGTEAFF
TRBJ1-2	TRBV19	CASGKNRDTYGYTF
TRBJ2-1	TRBV28	CASSSDNRSYNEQFF
TRBJ2-2	TRBV5-5	CASSLEGFGELFF
TRBJ2-7	TRBV19	CASSRFDEQYF
TRBJ2-1	TRBV6-1	CASSEGLASNEQFF
TRBJ2-1	TRBV7-3	CASGGGSGANEQFF
TRBJ1-5	TRBV29-1	CSVDEGYNQPQHF
TRBJ2-3	TRBV28	CASSYAWSTDTQYF
TRBJ2-1	TRBV6-2/TRBV6-3	CASSPGFNEQFF
TRBJ2-5	TRBV29-1	CSVESSGVWTQYF
TRBJ2-3	TRBV19	CATSEASLPGADTQYF
TRBJ2-7	TRBV6-5	CASRAPPAEDYEQYF
TRBJ2-1	TRBV4-2	CASQRELGTYNEQFF
TRBJ2-1	TRBV11-2	CASSFQREGQVEQFF
TRBJ2-5	TRBV20-1	CSAEDGRQETQYF
TRBJ2-3	TRBV20-1	CSVLVGAVTDTQYF
TRBJ2-1	TRBV7-9	CASSPLPTSLASYNEQFF
TRBJ1-2	TRBV6-5	CASSPRGGLGYGYTF
TRBJ1-1	TRBV2	CASFRKWNTEAFF
TRBJ1-6	TRBV24-1	CATSAAVSNSPLHF
TRBJ1-1	TRBV2	CASSDKGGLGTQAFF
TRBJ2-2	TRBV11-2	CASSLWSGGTGDLFF